This T cell receptor (beta chain) was sequenced in a study of T cell responses to AZD1222 COVID-19 vaccine. General study findings and limits: Repertoires were sampled only after the peak T cell response.

Generated by immunoSEQ multiplex PCR, the TCRdb table keeps only in-frame clones and is missing some. The table includes tens of thousands of clones, roughly 85% detected once. A word on this clone: Its antigen is currently unknown.

CDR3 length: 15 residues. V dropped 5 bases and J dropped 0; count of bases not matched to a gene: 3. Looked up from germline, CDR1 is SGHVS and CDR2 is FQNEAQ. The chain couples TRBV7-8 to TRBJ2-2; 7 bases are shared with TRBD1. This specimen was peripheral blood, taken 28 days after the second AZD1222 dose. This sequence originates from an adult who received the AZD1222 COVID-19 vaccine. In DNA form, the CDR3 reads TGTGCCAGCAGCCTCGGGACAGCGAACACCGGGGAGCTGTTTTTT. Residues: CASSLGTANTGELFF.